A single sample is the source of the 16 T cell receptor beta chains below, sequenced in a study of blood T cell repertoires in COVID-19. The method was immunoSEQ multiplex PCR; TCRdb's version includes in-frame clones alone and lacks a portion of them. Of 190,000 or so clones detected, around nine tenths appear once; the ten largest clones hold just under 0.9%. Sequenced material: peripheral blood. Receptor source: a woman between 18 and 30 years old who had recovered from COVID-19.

The CDR3: CAGGAGLGNTIYF. The CDR3 DNA sequence: TGTGCCGGGGGGGCAGGCTTGGGAAACACCATATATTTT. The V call is TRBV10-3, the J call TRBJ1-3; possible D gene TRBD1, 6 bases. CDR1 is ENHRY and CDR2 is SYGVKD in the germline V gene. This CDR3 comprises 13 residues. V lost 11 bases and J 4 bases, leaving 15 bases between the germline ends.

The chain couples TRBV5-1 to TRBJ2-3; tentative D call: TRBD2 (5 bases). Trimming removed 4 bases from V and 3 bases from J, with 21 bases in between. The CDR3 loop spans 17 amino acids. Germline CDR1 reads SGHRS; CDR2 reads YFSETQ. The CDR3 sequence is CASSPGKAQTWTDTQYF. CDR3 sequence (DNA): TGCGCCAGCAGCCCGGGGAAGGCACAGACGTGGACAGATACGCAGTATTTT.

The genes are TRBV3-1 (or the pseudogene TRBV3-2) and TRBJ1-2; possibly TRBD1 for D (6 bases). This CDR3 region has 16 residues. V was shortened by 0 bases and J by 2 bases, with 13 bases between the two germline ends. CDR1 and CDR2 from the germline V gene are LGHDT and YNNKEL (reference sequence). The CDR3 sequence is CASSQESVQGNYGYTF. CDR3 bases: TGTGCCAGCAGCCAAGAGTCCGTACAGGGCAACTATGGCTACACCTTC.

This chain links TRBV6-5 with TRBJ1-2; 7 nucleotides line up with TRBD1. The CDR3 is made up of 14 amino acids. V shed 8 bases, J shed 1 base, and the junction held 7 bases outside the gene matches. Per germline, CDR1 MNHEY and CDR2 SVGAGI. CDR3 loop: CASAKQGLNYGYTF. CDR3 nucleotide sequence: TGTGCCAGCGCTAAACAGGGGCTTAACTATGGCTACACCTTC.

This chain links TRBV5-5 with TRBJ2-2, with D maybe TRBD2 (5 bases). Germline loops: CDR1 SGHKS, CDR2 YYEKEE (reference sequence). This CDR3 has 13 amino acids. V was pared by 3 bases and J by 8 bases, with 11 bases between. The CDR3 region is CASSSRTVGELFF. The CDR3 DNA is TGTGCCAGCAGCTCCCGGACTGTGGGGGAGCTGTTTTTT.

CDR3 nucleotides: TGTGCCAGCAGCTTTAGGACAGACGAAGCTTTCTTT. Amino acids: CASSFRTDEAFF. The chain has TRBV5-6 and TRBJ1-1; TRBD1 is a possible D gene (6 bases). The germline CDR1 and CDR2 sequences are SGHDT and YYEEEE. This CDR3 region has 12 residues. V was shortened by 2 bases and J by 8 bases, with 10 bases between the two germline ends.

The CDR3 nucleotides read TGTGCCAGCAGCTTTACGAAGGAGGGCTATGGCTACACCTTC. Translation: CASSFTKEGYGYTF. This rearrangement joins TRBV5-6 to TRBJ1-2; D not resolved. The germline V gene encodes CDR1 SGHDT and CDR2 YYEEEE. Trimming removed 2 bases at V and 4 bases at J, with 12 bases between. The CDR3 has 14 residues.

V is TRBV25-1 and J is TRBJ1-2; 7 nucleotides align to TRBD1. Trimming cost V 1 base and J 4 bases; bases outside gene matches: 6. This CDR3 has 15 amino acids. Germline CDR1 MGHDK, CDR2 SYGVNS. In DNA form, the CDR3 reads TGTGCCAGCAGTGAATGGGACAGCCGGCCCTATGGCTACACCTTC. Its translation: CASSEWDSRPYGYTF.

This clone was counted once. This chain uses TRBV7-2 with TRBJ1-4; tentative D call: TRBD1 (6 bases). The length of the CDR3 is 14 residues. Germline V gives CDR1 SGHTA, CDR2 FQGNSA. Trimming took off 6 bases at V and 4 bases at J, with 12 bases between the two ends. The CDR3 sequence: CASRSDRNNEKLFF. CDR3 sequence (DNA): TGTGCCAGCAGGTCAGACAGGAATAATGAAAAACTGTTTTTT.

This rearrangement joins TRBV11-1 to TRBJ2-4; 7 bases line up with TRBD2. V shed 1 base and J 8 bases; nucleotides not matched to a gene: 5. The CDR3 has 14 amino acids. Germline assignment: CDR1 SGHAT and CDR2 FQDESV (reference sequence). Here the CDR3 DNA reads TGTGCCAGCAGCTTAGGGGGAGGGGTGGACATTCAGTACTTC. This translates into CASSLGGGVDIQYF.

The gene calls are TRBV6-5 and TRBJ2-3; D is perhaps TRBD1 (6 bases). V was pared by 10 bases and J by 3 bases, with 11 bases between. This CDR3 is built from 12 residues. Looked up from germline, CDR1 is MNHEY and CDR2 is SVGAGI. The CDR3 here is CATEGETDTQYF. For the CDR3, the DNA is TGTGCCACCGAGGGGGAGACAGATACGCAGTATTTT.

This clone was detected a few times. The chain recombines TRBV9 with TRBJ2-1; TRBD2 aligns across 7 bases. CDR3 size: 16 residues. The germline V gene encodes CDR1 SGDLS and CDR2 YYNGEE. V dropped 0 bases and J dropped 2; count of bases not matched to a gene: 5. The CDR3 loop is CASSVGRREPYNEQFF. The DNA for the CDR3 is TGTGCCAGCAGCGTAGGTCGGCGGGAGCCCTACAATGAGCAGTTCTTC.

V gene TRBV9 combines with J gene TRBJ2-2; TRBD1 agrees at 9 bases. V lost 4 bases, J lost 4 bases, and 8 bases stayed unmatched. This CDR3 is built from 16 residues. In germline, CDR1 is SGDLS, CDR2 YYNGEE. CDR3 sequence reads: CASSTTGGWGTGELFF. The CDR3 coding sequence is TGTGCCAGCAGCACTACAGGGGGCTGGGGCACCGGGGAGCTGTTTTTT.

Here the CDR3 DNA reads TGTGCCAGCAGCTTGGAGGACATACAAGAGACCCAGTACTTC. The encoded protein is CASSLEDIQETQYF. V is TRBV5-8 and J is TRBJ2-5; D might be TRBD1 (5 bases). Germline CDR1 SGHTS, CDR2 YDEGEE. Between the trimmed V and J ends, which lost 0 bases and 2 bases, there was a span of 8 bases. The CDR3 length is 14 residues.

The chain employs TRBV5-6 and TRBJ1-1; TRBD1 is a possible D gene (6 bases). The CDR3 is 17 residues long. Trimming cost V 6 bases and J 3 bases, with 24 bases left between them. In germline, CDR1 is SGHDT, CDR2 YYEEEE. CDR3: CASTLRRGRVRDTEAFF. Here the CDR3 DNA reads TGTGCCAGCACCCTGCGGCGGGGGCGTGTAAGGGACACTGAAGCTTTCTTT.

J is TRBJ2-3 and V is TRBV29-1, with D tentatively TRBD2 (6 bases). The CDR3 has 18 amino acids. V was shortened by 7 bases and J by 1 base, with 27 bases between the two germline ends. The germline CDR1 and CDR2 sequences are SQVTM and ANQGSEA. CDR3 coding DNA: TGCAGCGCCGGGCATCTTCTCCAGTCTAGCGCTCGCACAGATACGCAGTATTTT. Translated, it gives CSAGHLLQSSARTDTQYF.